The sequence of this TCR beta chain was determined in a study of blood T cell repertoires in COVID-19. Looking at the study overall: Spain, Italy and the United States supplied samples that represented acute and convalescent COVID-19.

Authors' methods: Nucleated cell number was recorded as an estimate derived from reference gene primer amplification. Assay used: immunoSEQ multiplex PCR; TCRdb lists only in-frame clones, some missing. From that table come the V and J calls and clone size; the DNA was used to work out D and trimming. The data show about 120,000 clones, around four fifths seen once. V was cut by 2 bases and J by 6 bases, with 7 bases left in between. CDR3 length: 12 amino acids. The germline CDR1 and CDR2 sequences are MNHEY and SVGAGI. This TCR came from a man aged 25 to 40 with acute or convalescent COVID-19. V is TRBV6-5 and J is TRBJ1-2; no clear D gene. Material for sequencing was peripheral blood. The CDR3 reads CASSYGVDGYTF. CDR3 DNA: TGTGCCAGCAGTTACGGAGTGGATGGCTACACCTTC.